Listed here is a single TCR beta chain. One entry per CDR3 protein results from TCRdb running MiXCR on the 5' RACE reads. The table lists about 790,000 distinct CDR3 sequences, about 18% of them singletons, with around 13% in the top ten. J lost 4 bases, V lost 3 bases, and 6 bases had no gene match. From germline, CDR1 is SGHTA and CDR2 FQGNSA. This CDR3 spans 14 amino acids. These data belong to a study of identical twins. These data were likewise used in another study, on T cells expressing NK-cell markers. As that study records: No clear determination of HCMV specificity was made for expanded NKG2C+ T cell clones.

The source of this sequence is a woman between 18 and 29 years old in good health. Sequencing was performed on PBMCs. The chain recombines TRBV7-2 with TRBJ2-7; 7 bases align to TRBD1. The CDR3 reads CASSLTGFLYEQYF. The CDR3 DNA sequence: TGTGCCAGCAGCTTGACAGGGTTTCTTTACGAGCAGTACTTC.